This T cell receptor beta chain was sequenced for a study of cytomegalovirus exposure and HLA in healthy donors. On the study more broadly: A previous analysis identified 95 million to 140 million unique TCR beta sequences derived from roughly 190 million T cells. General study points: Roughly even sequencing depth across donors was the assumption behind the presence/absence analyses.

The records omit this donor's CMV serostatus. As for this clone: The antigen is not known.

The PCR ran on 60 Vbeta and 13 Jbeta primers. The protocol was immunoSEQ multiplex PCR, while the TCRdb copy is restricted to in-frame clones and leaves out a portion. This table holds 200,000 to 250,000 clones, more than 70% found once. Germline CDR1 is ENHRY and CDR2 is SYGVKD. The CDR3 sequence is 18 residues long. J gave up 1 base and V 3 bases, and 14 bases lay outside the gene matches. The gene calls are TRBV10-3 and TRBJ1-2; 7 bases fit TRBD1. The TCR was taken from a human donor in good health. The material sequenced was PBMCs. The CDR3 reads CAISDLGRQGYLNYGYTF. The CDR3 nucleotides read TGTGCCATCAGTGACCTGGGGAGACAGGGCTACCTTAACTATGGCTACACCTTC.